This T cell receptor beta chain was recovered during a study of glioma-infiltrating T cells. In the study overall: Samples included WHO grade II oligodendrogliomas or astrocytomas and initial-diagnosis grade IV glioblastomas. Blood libraries targeted about 4- to 11-fold coverage of roughly 920,000 T cells. Dexamethasone exposure before glioma surgery was limited to six or fewer days.

A word on this clonotype: The target antigen is unknown.

The CDR3 totals 16 residues. J was trimmed by 0 bases and V by 6 bases; bases with no gene match: 9. The germline V gene encodes CDR1 MNHNS and CDR2 SASEGT. The iRepertoire nested amplicon-rescue multiplex PCR amplified TCR alpha and beta CDR3s from RNA. TCRdb reprocessed the multiplex PCR reads with MiXCR, giving one entry per CDR3 protein. The sample consists of around 350,000 distinct CDR3 sequences, roughly two fifths of them appearing once. Findings and limits, study-wide: Shared blood CDR3 signature motifs marked patients with low tissue-blood divergence.

The rearrangement uses TRBV6-1 and TRBJ2-7, with 9 bases aligning to TRBD2. This receptor was identified in a human donor with low-grade glioma or glioblastoma, undergoing nonglioma brain surgery, or in good health (not recorded which). The sequenced sample consisted of glioma tissue, nonneoplastic brain tissue, or PBMCs (not recorded which). This chain's CDR3 is CASSLDGSGSSYEQYF. Here the CDR3 DNA reads TGTGCCAGCAGCTTGGATGGTAGCGGGAGCTCCTACGAGCAGTACTTC.